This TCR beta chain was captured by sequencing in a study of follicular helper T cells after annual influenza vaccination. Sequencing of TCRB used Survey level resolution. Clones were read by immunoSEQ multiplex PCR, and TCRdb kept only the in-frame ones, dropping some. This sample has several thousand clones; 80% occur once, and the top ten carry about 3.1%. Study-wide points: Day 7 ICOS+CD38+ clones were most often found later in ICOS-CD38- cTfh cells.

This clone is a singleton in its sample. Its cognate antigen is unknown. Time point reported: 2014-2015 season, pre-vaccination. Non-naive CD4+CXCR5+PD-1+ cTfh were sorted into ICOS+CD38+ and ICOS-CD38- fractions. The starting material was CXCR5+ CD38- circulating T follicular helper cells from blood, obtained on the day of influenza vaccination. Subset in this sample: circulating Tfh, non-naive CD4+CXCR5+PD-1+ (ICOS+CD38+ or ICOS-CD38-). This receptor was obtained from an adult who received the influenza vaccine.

The CDR3 coding sequence is TGTGCCAGCGGACAGCAGACCTACGAGCAGTACTTC. It specifies CASGQQTYEQYF. The chain combines TRBV28 with TRBJ2-7; possibly TRBD1 for D (6 bases). CDR3 size: 12 residues. V lost 8 bases, J lost 2 bases, and 10 bases lay in between. Germline CDR1 reads MDHEN; CDR2 reads SYDVKM.